The rows below give T cell receptor beta chains drawn from one sample of a study of cytomegalovirus exposure and HLA in healthy donors. Some clones are missing from TCRdb's copy, which holds only in-frame ones; the method was immunoSEQ multiplex PCR. The table includes under 200,000 clones, roughly 95% detected once. Sequencing used PBMCs. These receptors originate from a woman under 30 in good health and CMV-seronegative. CDR3s include the opening cysteine and the closing phenylalanine or tryptophan. The D gene is left open where the match is weak. Only some rows state a clone size, as once, few, many or a class for expanded clones.

>NA|13|TRBJ1-2|NA|TRBV13
TGTGCCAGCAGCCAGGGGTTCAACTATGGCTACACCTTC
CASSQGFNYGYTF
>NA|16|TRBJ2-3|TRBD2|TRBV9
TGTGCCAGCAGCGTCATAGCGGGGGGGGTTACAGATACGCAGTATTTT
CASSVIAGGVTDTQYF
>NA|14|TRBJ2-5|NA|TRBV27
TGTGCCAGCAGCCAGTGGGCAGGCCAAGAGACCCAGTACTTC
CASSQWAGQETQYF
>NA|15|TRBJ1-6|TRBD1|TRBV7-2
TGTGCCAGCAGCGTACAGGGGGACTATAATTCACCCCTCCACTTT
CASSVQGDYNSPLHF
>NA|13|TRBJ2-7|TRBD1|TRBV4-1
TGCGCCAGCAGCCCGACAGGGTCCTACGAGCAGTACTTC
CASSPTGSYEQYF
>NA|14|TRBJ2-5|NA|TRBV19
TGTGCCAGTAGTATTCAGGGAAGGGGAGAGACCCAGTACTTC
CASSIQGRGETQYF
>NA|14|TRBJ1-6|TRBD1|TRBV18
TGTGCCAGCTCACCGGGACAGAGTAATTCACCCCTCCACTTT
CASSPGQSNSPLHF
>NA|15|TRBJ2-3|TRBD2|TRBV30
TGTGCCTGGAGTTCAATGGGACTAGGGTCGAGCACGCAGTATTTT
CAWSSMGLGSSTQYF
>once|12|TRBJ2-5|NA|TRBV15
TGTGCCACCAGCAGACTACAGGAGTACCAGTACTTC
CATSRLQEYQYF
>NA|15|TRBJ2-7|TRBD1|TRBV18
TGTGCCAGCTCGCCCTCCGGGACAGGGGACTACGAGCAGTACTTC
CASSPSGTGDYEQYF
>few|13|TRBJ1-6|NA|TRBV2
TGTGCCAGCAGTGAAACAGGGCTGCTTCCCCTCCACTTT
CASSETGLLPLHF
>few|12|TRBJ2-7|NA|TRBV14
TGTGCCAGCAGCCCCGCCGGTTACGAGCAGTACTTC
CASSPAGYEQYF
>NA|15|TRBJ1-1|NA|TRBV19
TGTGCCAGTAGTATAGACCCCACGACAGGAGTGAAAGCTTTCTTT
CASSIDPTTGVKAFF
>NA|13|TRBJ2-7|NA|TRBV10-3
TGTGCCATCAGTGAGTCCCACGGTTACGAGCAGTACTTC
CAISESHGYEQYF
>once|14|TRBJ2-2|NA|TRBV13
TGTGCCAGCAGCTTTCAGGGTACCACCGGGGAGCTGTTTTTT
CASSFQGTTGELFF